A single sample gave rise to the 26 T cell receptor beta chains below, sequenced in a study of T cells after yellow fever vaccination. Each CDR3 protein is one row after TCRdb ran MiXCR on the 5' RACE reads. This sample has around 600,000 distinct CDR3 sequences, with more than 9% found just once. The sequencing here drew on PBMCs, taken on the day of the yellow fever booster vaccination. The origin of the receptors is a man aged 25-45 years who received the YFV17D yellow fever vaccine.

There are many counts of this clonotype. The chain links TRBV5-6 to TRBJ2-3, with D perhaps TRBD2 (5 bases). V was clipped by 1 base and J by 2 bases, with 14 bases between them. The V gene's germline CDR1 is SGHDT and CDR2 YYEEEE. The CDR3 runs to 16 residues. For the CDR3, the DNA is TGTGCCAGCAGCTTGACCGGGATAGAGAACACAGATACGCAGTATTTT. Translated: CASSLTGIENTDTQYF.

There are a few counts of this clonotype. Germline is not matched at one junction end, which may reflect a read error. The chain couples TRBV29-1 to TRBJ2-3; D unresolved. The CDR3 runs to 9 residues. CDR1 is SQVTM, CDR2 ANQGSEA, per germline. This chain's CDR3 is CSADETAAF. In DNA form, the CDR3 reads TGCAGCGCTGACGAGACGGCGGCTTTT.

This clonotype was counted only a few times. The gene calls are TRBV29-1 and TRBJ2-1; no definite D call. With 6 bases removed from V and 3 bases from J, the gap between germline ends came to 12 bases. This CDR3 has 13 amino acids. Germline V gene lookup returns CDR1 SQVTM and CDR2 ANQGSEA. DNA for the CDR3: TGCAGCGTAGAGCGCTTCGGCTACAATGAGCAGTTCTTC. Encoded protein: CSVERFGYNEQFF.

This clonotype has at least ten counts. The CDR3 region has the DNA TGTGCCAGCAGCTTGACTAGCGGGAGCACAGATACGCAGTATTTT. Residues: CASSLTSGSTDTQYF. The chain combines TRBV7-2 with TRBJ2-3; TRBD2 matches 10 bases. The V segment lost 3 bases and the J segment 0 bases; nucleotides outside the gene matches: 0. From germline, CDR1 is SGHTA and CDR2 FQGNSA. The CDR3 covers 15 residues.

V is TRBV3-1 and J is TRBJ2-1; the match to TRBD2 covers 13 bases. V lost 7 bases to trimming and J lost 8 bases; unmatched junction nucleotides: 8. Germline V gene lookup returns CDR1 LGHDT and CDR2 YNNKEL (reference sequence). CDR3 length: 15 residues. CDR3 residues: CASTPRTSGSDEQFF. The CDR3, as DNA: TGTGCCAGCACCCCTCGGACTAGCGGGAGTGATGAGCAGTTCTTC.

This clonotype came up a few times. The gene calls are TRBV7-2 and TRBJ2-7, with 7 bases matching TRBD2. Per the germline V gene, CDR1 is SGHTA and CDR2 is FQGNSA. After removal of 1 base from V and 2 bases from J, the junction contained 11 bases not matched to a gene. The CDR3 length is 17 residues. The CDR3 region is CASSLVATGGTTYEQYF. The CDR3 nucleotides are TGTGCCAGCAGCTTAGTCGCCACTGGAGGGACTACCTACGAGCAGTACTTC. Combining the CDR3 with reference TRBV7-2 and TRBJ2-7 gives the whole variable domain GAGVSQSPSNKVTEKGKDVELRCDPISGHTALYWYRQSLGQGLEFLIYFQGNSAPDKSGLPSDRFSAERTGGSVSTLTIQRTQQEDSAVYLCASSLVATGGTTYEQYFGPGTRLTVT.

This sequence joins TRBV30 and TRBJ2-5; the match to TRBD2 covers 15 bases. Germline loops: CDR1 GTSNPN, CDR2 SVGIG (reference sequence). CDR3 length: 17 residues. V trimming: 0 bases; J trimming: 3 bases; junction bases outside the gene matches: 5. The CDR3 sequence is CAWSVRGTSGRKETQYF. The CDR3 DNA is TGTGCCTGGAGTGTAAGGGGGACTAGCGGGAGGAAAGAGACCCAGTACTTC.

This clonotype came up a few times. The gene calls are TRBV5-6 and TRBJ2-7; D uncertain. V lost 4 bases, J lost 4 bases, and 18 bases lay in between. The V gene's germline CDR1 is SGHDT and CDR2 YYEEEE. The CDR3 spans 15 residues. The DNA of the CDR3 is TGTGCCAGCAGCGCACTCCGGGTCGACTGGTACGAGCAGTACTTC. Its protein product is CASSALRVDWYEQYF. Variable domain in full (rest from reference TRBV5-6 and TRBJ2-7): DAGVTQSPTHLIKTRGQQVTLRCSPKSGHDTVSWYQQALGQGPQFIFQYYEEEERQRGNFPDRFSGHQFPNYSSELNVNALLLGDSALYLCASSALRVDWYEQYFGPGTRLTVT.

The chain has TRBV5-6 and TRBJ1-2, with D possibly TRBD1 on 6 matching bases. Germline V gene data show CDR1 as SGHDT and CDR2 as YYEEEE. Trimming removed 2 bases at V and 0 bases at J, with 11 bases between. There are 15 residues in the CDR3. The CDR3 is CASSFPDRTNYGYTF. CDR3 DNA: TGTGCCAGCAGCTTTCCCGACAGGACTAACTATGGCTACACCTTC. The full variable domain, in which reference TRBV5-6 and TRBJ1-2 provide the parts outside the CDR3, is DAGVTQSPTHLIKTRGQQVTLRCSPKSGHDTVSWYQQALGQGPQFIFQYYEEEERQRGNFPDRFSGHQFPNYSSELNVNALLLGDSALYLCASSFPDRTNYGYTFGSGTRLTVV.

Here the CDR3 reads CSARALRGGTDTQYF. As DNA, the CDR3 is TGCAGTGCTAGAGCTCTCAGGGGGGGGACAGATACGCAGTATTTT. The chain has TRBV20-1 and TRBJ2-3, with D perhaps given as TRBD1 or TRBD2 (7 bases each). The germline gives CDR1 DFQATT, CDR2 SNEGSKA (reference sequence). CDR3 length equals 15 residues. Deletions cut 1 base from V and 3 bases from J, with 14 bases between.

This clonotype was picked up one time. The chain recombines TRBV7-9 with TRBJ1-2, with TRBD1 matching 7 bases. Germline V CDR1 and CDR2: SEHNR, FQNEAQ (reference sequence). V gave up 5 bases and J gave up 1 base; unmatched junction bases: 13. This CDR3 comprises 17 residues. CDR3 sequence: CASSAPGQIVRNYGYTF. CDR3 DNA: TGTGCCAGCAGCGCACCGGGACAGATCGTCCGTAACTATGGCTACACCTTC.

The CDR3 sequence: CASSFAGQGAGEQYF. The CDR3 region has the DNA TGTGCCAGCAGCTTCGCGGGACAGGGGGCAGGGGAGCAGTACTTC. This chain links TRBV7-8 with TRBJ2-7; 12 nucleotides align to TRBD1. The CDR3 has 15 amino acids. CDR1 and CDR2 from the germline V gene are SGHVS and FQNEAQ. V shed 3 bases, J shed 7 bases, and the junction held 7 bases outside the gene matches.

In its sample, this clonotype was seen many times. The V call is TRBV12-3 or TRBV12-4, the J call TRBJ1-6, with D possibly matching TRBD1 (5 bases). V was clipped by 2 bases and J by 8 bases, with 7 bases between them. CDR3 length equals 13 residues. CDR3 bases: TGTGCCAGCAGTTTACAGGGAGATTCACCCCTCCACTTT. Translated, it gives CASSLQGDSPLHF.

This clonotype appeared a few times. The chain combines TRBV7-9 with TRBJ2-1; 8 nucleotides match TRBD2. There are 15 residues in the CDR3. The junction had 4 bases not matched to a gene; V was cut back by 2 bases and J by 4 bases. CDR1 is SEHNR and CDR2 is FQNEAQ in the germline V gene (reference sequence). The CDR3 DNA sequence: TGTGCCAGCAGCTTACCTACTAGCGGATACAATGAGCAGTTCTTC. It is translated as CASSLPTSGYNEQFF. Full variable domain (outside the CDR3, taken from reference TRBV7-9 and TRBJ2-1): DTGVSQNPRHKITKRGQNVTFRCDPISEHNRLYWYRQTLGQGPEFLTYFQNEAQLEKSRLLSDRFSAERPKGSFSTLEIQRTEQGDSAMYLCASSLPTSGYNEQFFGPGTRLTVL.

This clonotype has a handful of counts. This sequence joins TRBV18 and TRBJ1-2; 9 positions match TRBD1. Germline assignment: CDR1 KGHSH and CDR2 LQKENI. V gave up 3 bases and J gave up 4 bases; unmatched junction bases: 6. The CDR3 has 15 amino acids. The CDR3 reads CASSPSGQGIYGYTF. CDR3 DNA sequence: TGTGCCAGCTCACCTTCAGGACAGGGGATCTATGGCTACACCTTC.

This clonotype has a count of ten or more. This CDR3 reads CASSLHRQSTDTQYF. The CDR3 region has the DNA TGTGCCAGCAGCTTACATCGACAAAGCACAGATACGCAGTATTTT. This chain connects TRBV7-9 to TRBJ2-3; D remains unclear. Germline V gene sequence: CDR1 SEHNR, CDR2 FQNEAQ (reference sequence). V was shortened by 2 bases and J by 0 bases, with 9 bases between the two germline ends. This CDR3 has 15 amino acids.

This clonotype showed up just a few times. Written as DNA, the CDR3 is TGTGCCAGCAGCCGCCCTTTGAGCACTGAAGCTTTCTTT. Its protein is CASSRPLSTEAFF. J is TRBJ1-1 and V is TRBV11-2; the D is unclear. The V gene's germline CDR1 is SGHAT and CDR2 FQNNGV. V was shortened by 5 bases and J by 4 bases, with 11 bases between the two germline ends. There are 13 residues in the CDR3.

In this sample, this clonotype turned up a few times. The chain recombines TRBV10-2 with TRBJ2-7; 7 nucleotides line up with TRBD1. J gave up 4 bases and V 5 bases, and 8 bases lay outside the gene matches. CDR1 is WSHSY, CDR2 SAAADI, per germline. The CDR3 has 14 amino acids. CDR3 sequence: CASSRGQRGYEQYF. The CDR3 DNA is TGCGCCAGCAGTCGGGGACAGCGCGGATACGAGCAGTACTTC.

This chain links TRBV7-2 with TRBJ2-1, with a tentative D call TRBD2 (6 bases). Per germline, CDR1 SGHTA and CDR2 FQGNSA. V shed 6 bases and J shed 8 bases, with 17 bases lying between them. This CDR3 is 14 amino acids long. This CDR3 is CASSPLGEVDEQFF. As DNA, the CDR3 is TGTGCCAGCAGTCCCCTAGGGGAGGTGGATGAGCAGTTCTTC.

Only a few counts were recorded for this clonotype. The chain links TRBV20-1 to TRBJ2-5; TRBD2 is a possible D gene (6 bases). This CDR3 region has 12 residues. Germline V gives CDR1 DFQATT, CDR2 SNEGSKA (reference sequence). Trimming shortened V by 8 bases and J by 5 bases, and 15 bases separated the two germline ends. DNA of the CDR3: TGCAGTCCCCGGGACTTGCAGGAGACCCAGTACTTC. This translates into CSPRDLQETQYF.

This clonotype has a handful of counts. This chain joins TRBV4-3 and TRBJ2-7; TRBD2 agrees at 7 bases. Germline V gene lookup returns CDR1 LGHNA and CDR2 YSLEER. The CDR3 consists of 14 residues. V was pared by 2 bases and J by 4 bases, with 5 bases of the junction left unmatched. CDR3 DNA sequence: TGCGCCAGCAGCCAATTTACTAGCGAGTACGAGCAGTACTTC. Its translation is CASSQFTSEYEQYF.

This clonotype was seen at least ten times. The chain couples TRBV5-1 to TRBJ2-6, with D perhaps TRBD2 (5 bases). V dropped 4 bases and J dropped 0 bases, with 11 bases sitting between them. Per germline, CDR1 SGHRS and CDR2 YFSETQ. CDR3 size: 16 residues. CDR3 DNA sequence: TGCGCCAGCAGCCTCGAGGGATTCTCTGGGGCCAACGTCCTGACTTTC. Translated, it gives CASSLEGFSGANVLTF.

This clonotype was counted ten times or more. This sequence joins TRBV3-1 and TRBJ2-5, with 7 nucleotides matching TRBD1. This CDR3 is built from 14 residues. Germline-derived CDR1 and CDR2 are LGHDT and YNNKEL (reference sequence). Unmatched junction bases numbered 8, after V lost 4 bases and J lost 6 bases. The CDR3 region is CASSPQGDSKTQYF. CDR3 nucleotides: TGTGCCAGCAGCCCCCAGGGGGATTCAAAGACCCAGTACTTC.

This clonotype was seen a handful of times. The chain couples TRBV4-1 to TRBJ2-5; 9 bases agree with TRBD2. CDR1 is MGHRA and CDR2 is YSYEKL in the germline V gene. The length of the CDR3 is 15 residues. V was clipped by 4 bases and J by 2 bases; unmatched bases: 5. This chain's CDR3 is CASSRRTSEQETQYF. For the CDR3, the DNA is TGCGCCAGCAGCCGCCGGACTAGCGAGCAAGAGACCCAGTACTTC.

The V call is TRBV19, the J call TRBJ2-6; tentatively, D is TRBD1 or TRBD2 (5 bases each). Per the germline V gene, CDR1 is LNHDA and CDR2 is SQIVND (reference sequence). This CDR3 is 17 amino acids long. Trimming shortened V by 2 bases and J by 6 bases, and 17 bases separated the two germline ends. CDR3 amino acids: CASSIWSEGLAANVLTF. The CDR3 DNA is TGTGCCAGTAGTATATGGAGCGAGGGGCTGGCGGCCAACGTCCTGACTTTC.

The rearrangement uses TRBV20-1 and TRBJ2-1, with 11 bases that match TRBD2. This CDR3 has 16 amino acids. CDR1 is DFQATT, CDR2 SNEGSKA, per germline (reference sequence). J lost 4 bases, V lost 6 bases, and 11 bases had no gene match. The CDR3 spells CSAPNSRTSGYNEQFF. For the CDR3, the DNA is TGCAGTGCCCCGAACTCCCGGACTAGCGGGTACAATGAGCAGTTCTTC.